These 14 T cell receptor beta chains were sequenced from one sample in a study of T cell changes during pregnancy in multiple sclerosis. Profiling relied on immunoSEQ multiplex PCR, and the TCRdb table lists in-frame clones only, not all of them. In the table there are tens of thousands of clones, about 93% of which are singletons. Sequencing used CD4+ T cells from peripheral blood mononuclear cells, obtained before pregnancy. These receptors all stem from a female donor with multiple sclerosis, enrolled in a pregnancy study.

This chain connects TRBV7-2 to TRBJ2-7; 13 positions agree with TRBD2. Germline CDR1 and CDR2: SGHTA and FQGNSA. The junction had 3 bases not matched to a gene; V was cut back by 7 bases and J by 3 bases. There are 14 residues in the CDR3. CDR3 bases: TGTGCCAGCACCAGGACTAGCGGGGGCTACGAGCAGTACTTC. Amino acids: CASTRTSGGYEQYF.

Only a few counts were recorded for this clone. The chain couples TRBV7-6 to TRBJ2-3, with TRBD2 identical over 10 bases. Trimming cost V 7 bases and J 5 bases; bases outside gene matches: 15. The CDR3 spans 17 residues. CDR1 and CDR2 from the germline V gene are SGHVS and FNYEAQ. The CDR3 loop reads CASTPFESSGGRDTQYF. The DNA of the CDR3 is TGTGCCAGCACCCCATTCGAGTCTAGCGGGGGTAGAGATACGCAGTATTTT.

The J gene is TRBJ1-5, the V gene TRBV30; D perhaps matches TRBD1 (6 bases). The CDR3 has 15 residues. CDR1 is GTSNPN, CDR2 SVGIG, per germline (reference sequence). The germline V and J ends were trimmed by 3 bases and 1 base, with 13 bases remaining between them. The CDR3 here is CAWSLGHKSNQPQHF. CDR3 nucleotides: TGTGCCTGGAGCTTGGGACACAAAAGCAATCAGCCCCAGCATTTT.

This chain links TRBV6-5 with TRBJ1-2; 11 positions agree with TRBD1. The CDR3 totals 12 residues. Germline assignment: CDR1 MNHEY and CDR2 SVGAGI. After removal of 8 bases from V and 6 bases from J, the junction contained 2 bases not matched to a gene. CDR3 bases: TGTGCCAGCGGACAGGGGGCGAATGGCTACACCTTC. It codes for CASGQGANGYTF.

This clone was detected only a few times. The V gene is TRBV9, the J gene TRBJ1-1; possible D gene TRBD1, 6 bases. The germline V gene has CDR1 SGDLS and CDR2 YYNGEE. This CDR3 has 16 residues. V gave up 0 bases and J gave up 0 bases, with 12 bases separating them. The CDR3 region is CASSVAGAGMNTEAFF. CDR3 coding DNA: TGTGCCAGCAGCGTAGCAGGGGCGGGCATGAACACTGAAGCTTTCTTT.

The chain carries TRBV5-4 and TRBJ2-3, with a possible D match to TRBD2 (5 bases). CDR3 length: 14 residues. Trimming took 6 bases from V and 5 from J, leaving 16 bases between them. The germline gives CDR1 SGHNT, CDR2 YYREEE (reference sequence). CDR3 residues: CASTRALGGDTQYF. The CDR3 nucleotides are TGTGCCAGCACCCGGGCCCTAGGAGGAGATACGCAGTATTTT.

This rearrangement joins TRBV18 to TRBJ1-1, with unresolved D. The V end lost 2 bases, the J end lost 2 bases, and 6 bases lay between the germline ends. The germline gives CDR1 KGHSH, CDR2 LQKENI. The CDR3 length is 13 residues. CDR3 bases: TGTGCCAGCTCACCAAGGAGCAACACTGAAGCTTTCTTT. Its translation is CASSPRSNTEAFF.

This chain joins TRBV5-4 and TRBJ1-1; 9 nucleotides line up with TRBD1. V lost 5 bases and J lost 5; bases outside the gene matches: 7. This CDR3 spans 14 amino acids. Per the germline V gene, CDR1 is SGHNT and CDR2 is YYREEE (reference sequence). The CDR3 loop is CASSSGTGRTEAFF. Written as DNA, the CDR3 is TGTGCCAGCAGTTCCGGGACAGGGAGGACTGAAGCTTTCTTT.

The chain carries TRBV11-1 and TRBJ1-1, with TRBD1 identical over 9 bases. In germline, CDR1 is SGHAT, CDR2 FQDESV (reference sequence). This CDR3 is 16 amino acids long. V lost 5 bases to trimming and J lost 2 bases; unmatched junction nucleotides: 9. Here the CDR3 reads CASSPRDRGFNTEAFF. CDR3 nucleotides: TGTGCCAGCAGCCCCAGAGACAGGGGGTTTAACACTGAAGCTTTCTTT.

The CDR3 sequence: CASSTYRGANEKLFF. The CDR3, as DNA: TGTGCCAGTAGTACCTACAGGGGAGCTAATGAAAAACTGTTTTTT. This chain uses TRBV19 with TRBJ1-4; 7 bases agree with TRBD1. The CDR3 is 15 amino acids. Per germline, CDR1 LNHDA and CDR2 SQIVND (reference sequence). V was clipped by 4 bases and J by 3 bases; unmatched bases: 5.

The chain joins TRBV2 to TRBJ2-2; tentatively, D is TRBD1 (6 bases). Germline lookup yields CDR1 SNHLY and CDR2 FYNNEI. V lost 6 bases and J lost 3, with 14 bases in between. CDR3 size: 15 residues. In DNA form, the CDR3 reads TGTGCCAGCAGAACAGGGAGTTTGTACACCGGGGAGCTGTTTTTT. Its translation is CASRTGSLYTGELFF.

This chain joins TRBV6-1 and TRBJ1-6; D is ambiguous. The CDR3 is 13 residues long. The V gene lost 8 bases and the J gene lost 10 bases, with 15 bases spanning the gap. CDR1 and CDR2 from the germline V gene are MNHNS and SASEGT. CDR3 DNA: TGTGCCAGCGCAACAGACGGAACATCACCCCTCCACTTT. Its protein product is CASATDGTSPLHF.

This chain connects TRBV10-1 to TRBJ2-1, with a possible D match to TRBD1 (8 bases). CDR1 WNHNN and CDR2 SYGVQD come from the germline V gene (reference sequence). The CDR3 covers 16 residues. V lost 3 bases to trimming and J lost 6 bases, with 18 bases between them. The CDR3 loop is CASSDRTGRVINEQFF. CDR3 coding DNA: TGCGCCAGCAGTGATCGGACAGGGAGGGTAATCAATGAGCAGTTCTTC.

The chain has TRBV5-1 and TRBJ2-5; TRBD2 matches 8 bases. This CDR3 region has 15 residues. The germline gives CDR1 SGHRS, CDR2 YFSETQ. V gave up 0 bases and J gave up 5 bases; unmatched junction bases: 6. The CDR3, as DNA: TGCGCCAGCAGCTTGGCAGGGACTAGACCGGAGACCCAGTACTTC. Translation gives CASSLAGTRPETQYF.